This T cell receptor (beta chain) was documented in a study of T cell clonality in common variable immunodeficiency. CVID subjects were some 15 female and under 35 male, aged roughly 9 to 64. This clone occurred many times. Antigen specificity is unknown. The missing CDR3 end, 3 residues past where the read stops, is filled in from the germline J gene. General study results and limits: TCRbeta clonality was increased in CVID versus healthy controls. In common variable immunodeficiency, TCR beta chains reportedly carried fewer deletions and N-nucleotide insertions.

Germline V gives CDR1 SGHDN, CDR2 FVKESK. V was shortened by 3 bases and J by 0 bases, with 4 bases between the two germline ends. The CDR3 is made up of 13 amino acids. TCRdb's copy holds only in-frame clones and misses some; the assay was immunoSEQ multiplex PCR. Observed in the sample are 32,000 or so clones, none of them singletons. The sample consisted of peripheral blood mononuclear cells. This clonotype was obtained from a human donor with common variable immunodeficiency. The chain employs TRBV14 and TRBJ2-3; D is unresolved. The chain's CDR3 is CASSHPSTDTQYF. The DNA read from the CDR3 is TGTGCCAGCAGCCATCCTAGCACAGATACG.